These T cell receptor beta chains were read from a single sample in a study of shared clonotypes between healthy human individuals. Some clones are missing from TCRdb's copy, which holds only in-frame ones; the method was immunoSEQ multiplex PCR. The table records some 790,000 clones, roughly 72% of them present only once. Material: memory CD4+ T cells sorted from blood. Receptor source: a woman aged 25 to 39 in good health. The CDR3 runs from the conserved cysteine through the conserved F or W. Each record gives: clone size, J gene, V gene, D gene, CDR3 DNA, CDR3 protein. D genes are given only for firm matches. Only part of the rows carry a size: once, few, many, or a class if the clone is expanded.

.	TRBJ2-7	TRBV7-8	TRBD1	TGTGCCAGCAGCTTCGGCCAGGGGGTAAGCGAGCAGTACTTC	CASSFGQGVSEQYF
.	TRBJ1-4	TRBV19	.	TGTGCCAGTAGTAACTCCCAAGCCCGGGGGTGGATAACTAATGAAAAACTGTTTTTT	CASSNSQARGWITNEKLFF
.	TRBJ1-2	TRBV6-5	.	TGTGCCAGCACCGACTCATTAAACTATGGCTACACCTTC	CASTDSLNYGYTF
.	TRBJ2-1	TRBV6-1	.	TGTGCCAGCAGTGAAGCGAGTAGGGGATCCTACAATGAGCAGTTCTTC	CASSEASRGSYNEQFF
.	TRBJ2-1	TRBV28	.	TGTGCCAGCAGCGTAACGGGGCTAGCCCAATACAATGAGCAGTTCTTC	CASSVTGLAQYNEQFF
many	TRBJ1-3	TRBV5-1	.	TGCGCCAGCAGCTCGACAGTTTATGGCCCTTCTGGAAACACCATATATTTT	CASSSTVYGPSGNTIYF
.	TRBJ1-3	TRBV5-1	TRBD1	TGCGCCAGCAGCTGGACAGGGGACGGAAACACCATATATTTT	CASSWTGDGNTIYF
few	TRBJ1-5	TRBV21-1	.	TGTGCCAGCAGCAGTCAGCCCCAGCATTTT	CASSSQPQHF
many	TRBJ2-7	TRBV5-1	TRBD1	TGCGCCAGCAGTGGGACAGGGGTAGGCGAGCAGTACTTC	CASSGTGVGEQYF
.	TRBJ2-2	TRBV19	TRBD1	TGTGCCAGTAGTATAAGTGACAGGGGGCATGATACCGGGGAGCTGTTTTTT	CASSISDRGHDTGELFF
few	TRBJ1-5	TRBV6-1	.	TGTGCCAGCAGCAACAGGGTATCCAATCAGCCCCAGCATTTT	CASSNRVSNQPQHF
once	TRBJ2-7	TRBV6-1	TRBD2	TGTGCCAGCATAGAGACTAGCGGCTACGAGCAGTACTTC	CASIETSGYEQYF
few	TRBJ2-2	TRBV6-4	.	TGTGCCAGCAGTGCGGGCGGCATCAGGGACACCGGGGAGCTGTTTTTT	CASSAGGIRDTGELFF
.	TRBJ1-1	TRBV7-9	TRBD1	TGTGCCAGCAGCCCCCGGGGACAGATGAACACTGAAGCTTTCTTT	CASSPRGQMNTEAFF
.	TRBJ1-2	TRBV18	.	TGTGCCAGCTCACCAATGCAACGGAACTATGGCTACACCTTC	CASSPMQRNYGYTF
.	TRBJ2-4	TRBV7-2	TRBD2	TGTGCCAGCAGCCTCCGACTAGCGGGAGACTCAGCCAAAAACATTCAGTACTTC	CASSLRLAGDSAKNIQYF
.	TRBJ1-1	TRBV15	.	TGTGCCACCAGCAGAGTGGGGTCGAACACTGAAGCTTTCTTT	CATSRVGSNTEAFF
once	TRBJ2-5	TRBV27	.	TGTGCCAGCAGTTACATAAGGGGGGAGACCCAGTACTTC	CASSYIRGETQYF
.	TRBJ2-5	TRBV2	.	TGTGCCAGCAGTTACAGGGTCGTGGGGGAGACCCAGTACTTC	CASSYRVVGETQYF
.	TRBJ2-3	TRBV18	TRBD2	TGTGCCAGCTCACCGACACTAGCGGCCAGAAGCACAGATACGCAGTATTTT	CASSPTLAARSTDTQYF
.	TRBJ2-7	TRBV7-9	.	TGTGCCAGCAGTTCTATAACGGGAGCCCGCGAGCAGTACTTC	CASSSITGAREQYF
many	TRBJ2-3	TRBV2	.	TGTGCCAGCAGTGTCACAGATACGCAGTATTTT	CASSVTDTQYF
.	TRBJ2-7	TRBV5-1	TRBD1	TGCGCCAGCAGCTTGCGGGATCGGACAGGGTGGGCTGACGAGCAGTACTTC	CASSLRDRTGWADEQYF